This T cell receptor beta chain was captured by sequencing in a study of T cell repertoires in cytomegalovirus infection. On the study more broadly: Use of recently identified HLA-C-restricted and well-studied HLA-B-restricted CMV epitopes was part of the study. A matching HLA type, together with CMV infection, was signaled by public TCR beta signatures. Findings and limits, study-wide: Cumulative frequency (of public TCR beta family members) identified carriers of CMV plus the relevant HLA. CMV-specific TCR beta clonotypes restricted by HLA-C dominated the ex vivo response.

This clonotype was found a few times. Its antigen is not known. One entry per CDR3 protein results from TCRdb running MiXCR on the reads. This table holds 900,000 to 950,000 distinct CDR3 sequences, approximately 31% found once. The CDR3 extends over 18 amino acids. Looked up from germline, CDR1 is SGHDN and CDR2 is FVKESK. Trimming shortened V by 3 bases and J by 5 bases, and 25 bases separated the two germline ends. Sequenced material: cultured CD8+ T cells from PBMCs, taken from culture after CMV antigen stimulation. The chain is built from TRBV14 and TRBJ2-5, with D perhaps being TRBD1 or TRBD2 (5 bases each). This TCR derives from a human donor in good health (CMV status not recorded). Some clones in this sample may be carry-over from other donors' samples. For the CDR3, the DNA is TGTGCCAGCAGCCAGGAGAGCCCCCGGGACCCCCGGAGGGAGACCCAGTACTTC. This sequence encodes CASSQESPRDPRRETQYF.